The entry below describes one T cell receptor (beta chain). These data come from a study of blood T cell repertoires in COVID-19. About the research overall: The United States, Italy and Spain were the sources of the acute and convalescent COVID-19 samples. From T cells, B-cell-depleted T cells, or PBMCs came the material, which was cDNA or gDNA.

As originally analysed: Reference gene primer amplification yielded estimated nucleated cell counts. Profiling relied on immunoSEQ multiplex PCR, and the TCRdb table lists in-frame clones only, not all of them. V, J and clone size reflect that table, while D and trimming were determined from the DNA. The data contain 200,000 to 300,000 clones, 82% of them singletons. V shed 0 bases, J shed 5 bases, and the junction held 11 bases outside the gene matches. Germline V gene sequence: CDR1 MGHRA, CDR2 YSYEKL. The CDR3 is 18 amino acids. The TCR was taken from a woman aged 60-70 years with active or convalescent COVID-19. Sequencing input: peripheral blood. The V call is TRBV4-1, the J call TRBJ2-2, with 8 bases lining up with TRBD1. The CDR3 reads CASSQDTGGTLRTGELFF. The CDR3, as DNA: TGCGCCAGCAGCCAAGATACAGGGGGGACCCTTCGAACCGGGGAGCTGTTTTTT.